This TCR beta chain came from a study of OX40 agonist ivuxolimab in advanced cancers. Looking at the study overall: With ivuxolimab, an agonistic anti-OX40 (CD134) antibody, patients were treated. Anti-PD-1, anti-PD-L1 or anti-CTLA-4 therapy given earlier was allowed, and around 40% had some. Three patients showed partial responses: one hepatocellular carcinoma and two cutaneous melanoma cases.

Per germline, CDR1 PRHDT and CDR2 FYEKMQ (reference sequence). Trimming removed 5 bases at V and 2 bases at J, with 11 bases between. The CDR3 contains 14 residues. Clones were sequenced by immunoSEQ multiplex PCR, and TCRdb holds only the in-frame ones, with some missing. The data contain tens of thousands of clones, less than 90% of them seen just once; the ten biggest clones take up around a quarter. This chain links TRBV13 with TRBJ2-3; D call uncertain. This receptor was taken from an adult with an advanced solid tumor such as melanoma, head and neck, liver or kidney cancer. The sample here was CD4+ or CD8+ T cells sorted from blood, taken in a trial of the OX40 agonist ivuxolimab. CDR3 sequence (DNA): TGTGCCAGCAGCACTCATCCCACCACAGATACGCAGTATTTT. It codes for CASSTHPTTDTQYF.